Following are 11 T cell receptor beta chains from one sample sequenced in a study of cytomegalovirus exposure and HLA in healthy donors. PCR was performed using 60 Vbeta and 13 Jbeta primers. Repertoires were generated with immunoSEQ multiplex PCR, while TCRdb's copy carries only in-frame clones and drops some. The table records some 110,000 clones, 60% to 80% of them present only once. What was sequenced was PBMCs. Receptors originate from a female donor in good health and CMV-seronegative.

This chain joins TRBV5-1 and TRBJ2-7; 8 bases agree with TRBD1. The CDR3 has 12 amino acids. V was pared by 2 bases and J by 6 bases, with 1 base of the junction left unmatched. From germline, CDR1 is SGHRS and CDR2 YFSETQ. The CDR3 region is CASSLTGGEQYF. The CDR3 DNA is TGCGCCAGCAGCTTAACAGGGGGCGAGCAGTACTTC.

The rearrangement uses TRBV6-1 and TRBJ1-2; 9 bases are shared with TRBD1. The CDR3 is 16 residues long. Losses at the gene ends were 2 bases for V and 2 bases for J; bases not matched to a gene: 6. Germline CDR1 and CDR2: MNHNS and SASEGT. The CDR3 spells CASSERPGTGNYGYTF. In DNA form, the CDR3 reads TGTGCCAGCAGTGAACGTCCCGGGACAGGGAACTATGGCTACACCTTC.

The chain employs TRBV28 and TRBJ1-1; D is possibly TRBD1 (6 bases). This CDR3 comprises 11 residues. V lost 5 bases and J 9 bases, leaving 10 bases between the germline ends. The germline gives CDR1 MDHEN, CDR2 SYDVKM. The CDR3 region is CASSPQGKAFF. CDR3 bases: TGTGCCAGCAGTCCCCAGGGGAAAGCTTTCTTT. Full variable domain (missing parts from reference TRBV28 and TRBJ1-1): DVKVTQSSRYLVKRTGEKVFLECVQDMDHENMFWYRQDPGLGLRLIYFSYDVKMKEKGDIPEGYSVSREKKERFSLILESASTNQTSMYLCASSPQGKAFFGQGTRLTVV.

The CDR3 DNA follows: TGTGCCAGTAGTACCCGTGGCAACCAAGAGACCCAGTACTTC. Amino acid sequence: CASSTRGNQETQYF. The chain combines TRBV19 with TRBJ2-5, with D hard to call. Germline CDR1 and CDR2: LNHDA and SQIVND (reference sequence). The CDR3 spans 14 residues. Trimming shortened V by 4 bases and J by 0 bases, and 9 bases separated the two germline ends.

The chain couples TRBV4-3 to TRBJ2-7; possible D gene TRBD1, 6 bases. This CDR3 is built from 13 residues. V dropped 5 bases and J dropped 4 bases, with 12 bases sitting between them. From germline, CDR1 is LGHNA and CDR2 YSLEER. The DNA for the CDR3 is TGCGCCAGCAGCTGGTCAAGGGGGTACGAGCAGTACTTC. Amino acids: CASSWSRGYEQYF.

The rearrangement joins TRBV5-1 to TRBJ2-7; tentative D call: TRBD1 (6 bases). This CDR3 has 15 residues. CDR1 is SGHRS and CDR2 is YFSETQ in the germline V gene. Deletions cut 3 bases from V and 2 bases from J, with 15 bases between. The DNA for the CDR3 is TGCGCCAGCAGCTCCCAAACGGGACAAACCTACGAGCAGTACTTC. Residues: CASSSQTGQTYEQYF.

The chain recombines TRBV27 with TRBJ2-7, with D possibly matching TRBD1 (6 bases). Germline CDR1 is MNHEY and CDR2 is SMNVEV (reference sequence). V lost 2 bases and J lost 5, with 16 bases in between. The CDR3 has 15 residues. The CDR3 region has the DNA TGTGCCAGCAGTTTAAGGTGGCAGGGGCGACACGAGCAGTACTTC. Its translation: CASSLRWQGRHEQYF.

The chain employs TRBV9 and TRBJ2-3, with TRBD2 identical over 10 bases. CDR1 is SGDLS and CDR2 is YYNGEE in the germline V gene. This CDR3 is 15 amino acids long. J was trimmed by 7 bases and V by 0 bases; bases with no gene match: 5. The CDR3 sequence: CASSVVPSGRHTQYF. CDR3 nucleotides: TGTGCCAGCAGCGTAGTTCCTAGCGGGAGACATACGCAGTATTTT. Full variable domain (remainder filled in from reference TRBV9 and TRBJ2-3): DSGVTQTPKHLITATGQRVTLRCSPRSGDLSVYWYQQSLDQGLQFLIQYYNGEERAKGNILERFSAQQFPDLHSELNLSSLELGDSALYFCASSVVPSGRHTQYFGPGTRLTVL.

V gene TRBV10-3 combines with J gene TRBJ1-5; 10 positions match TRBD1. This CDR3 has 15 amino acids. Germline V gene sequence: CDR1 ENHRY, CDR2 SYGVKD. J lost 3 bases, V lost 8 bases, and 7 bases had no gene match. This CDR3 reads CAIGTGEWDNQPQHF. The DNA for the CDR3 is TGTGCCATCGGGACAGGGGAGTGGGACAATCAGCCCCAGCATTTT.

As concerns this clone: The sample holds other DNA sequences that translate to the same CDR3. The chain joins TRBV19 to TRBJ1-5; TRBD1 might be the D (5 bases). This CDR3 spans 13 amino acids. The germline V gene has CDR1 LNHDA and CDR2 SQIVND (reference sequence). The V end was cut by 3 bases, the J end by 5 bases, with 8 bases between. The CDR3 reads CASSIGGDQPQHF. CDR3 nucleotide sequence: TGTGCCAGTAGTATCGGGGGGGATCAGCCCCAGCATTTT.

This clone came up once. The rearrangement links TRBV7-9 to TRBJ1-1; perhaps TRBD1 as D (6 bases). The V gene lost 5 bases and the J gene lost 1 base, with 17 bases spanning the gap. Germline V lookup: CDR1 SEHNR, CDR2 FQNEAQ (reference sequence). The length of the CDR3 is 16 residues. CDR3 sequence reads: CASSPIPRGGNTEAFF. The CDR3 DNA is TGTGCCAGCAGCCCCATTCCACGAGGGGGGAACACTGAAGCTTTCTTT.